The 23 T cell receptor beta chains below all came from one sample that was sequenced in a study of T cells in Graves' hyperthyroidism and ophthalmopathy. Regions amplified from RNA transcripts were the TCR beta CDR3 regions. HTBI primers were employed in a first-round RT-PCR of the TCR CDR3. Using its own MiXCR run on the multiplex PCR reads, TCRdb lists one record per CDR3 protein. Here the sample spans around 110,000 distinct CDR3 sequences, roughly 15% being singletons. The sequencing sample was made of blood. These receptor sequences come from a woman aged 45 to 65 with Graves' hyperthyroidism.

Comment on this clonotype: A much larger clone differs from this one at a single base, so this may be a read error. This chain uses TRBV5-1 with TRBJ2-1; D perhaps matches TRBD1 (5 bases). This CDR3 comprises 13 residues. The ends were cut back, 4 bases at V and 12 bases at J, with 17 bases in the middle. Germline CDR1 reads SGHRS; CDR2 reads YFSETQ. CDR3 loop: CASSIDSPPGQFF. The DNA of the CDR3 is TGCGCCAGCAGCATTGACAGCCCCCCCGGGCAGTTCTTC.

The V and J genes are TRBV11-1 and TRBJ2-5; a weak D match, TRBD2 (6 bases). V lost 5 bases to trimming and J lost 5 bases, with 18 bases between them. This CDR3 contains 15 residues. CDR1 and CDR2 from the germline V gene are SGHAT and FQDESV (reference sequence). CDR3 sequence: CASSRRGTPSETQYF. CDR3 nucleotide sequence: TGTGCCAGCAGCCGCCGGGGGACGCCGTCGGAGACCCAGTACTTC. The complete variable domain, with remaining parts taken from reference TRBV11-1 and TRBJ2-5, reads EAEVAQSPRYKITEKSQAVAFWCDPISGHATLYWYRQILGQGPELLVQFQDESVVDDSQLPKDRFSAERLKGVDSTLKIQPAELGDSAMYLCASSRRGTPSETQYFGPGTRLLVL.

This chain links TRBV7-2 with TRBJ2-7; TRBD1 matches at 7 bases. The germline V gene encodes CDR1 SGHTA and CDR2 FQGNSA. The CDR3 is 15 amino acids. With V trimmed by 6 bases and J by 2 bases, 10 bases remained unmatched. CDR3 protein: CASSRGGGTAYEQYF. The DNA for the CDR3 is TGTGCCAGCAGTCGCGGTGGTGGGACAGCCTACGAGCAGTACTTC.

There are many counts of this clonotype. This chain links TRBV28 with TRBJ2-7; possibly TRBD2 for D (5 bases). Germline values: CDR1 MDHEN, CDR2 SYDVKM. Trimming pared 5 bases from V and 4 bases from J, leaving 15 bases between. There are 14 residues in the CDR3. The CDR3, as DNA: TGTGCCAGCAGTATCGGTGGGAGTCAGTACGAGCAGTACTTC. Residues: CASSIGGSQYEQYF.

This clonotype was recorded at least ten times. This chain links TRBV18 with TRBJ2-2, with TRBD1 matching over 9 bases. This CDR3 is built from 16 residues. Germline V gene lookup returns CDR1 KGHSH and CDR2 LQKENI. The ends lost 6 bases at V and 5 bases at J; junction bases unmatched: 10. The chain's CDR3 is CASSPNGTGRTGELFF. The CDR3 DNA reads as TGTGCCAGCTCTCCCAACGGGACAGGGCGGACCGGGGAGCTGTTTTTT.

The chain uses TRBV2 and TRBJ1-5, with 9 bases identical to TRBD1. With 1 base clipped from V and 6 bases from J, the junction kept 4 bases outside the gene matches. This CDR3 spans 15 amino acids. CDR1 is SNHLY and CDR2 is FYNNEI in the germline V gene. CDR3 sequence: CASSEETGGGQPQHF. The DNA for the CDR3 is TGTGCCAGCAGTGAAGAAACAGGGGGCGGTCAGCCCCAGCATTTT.

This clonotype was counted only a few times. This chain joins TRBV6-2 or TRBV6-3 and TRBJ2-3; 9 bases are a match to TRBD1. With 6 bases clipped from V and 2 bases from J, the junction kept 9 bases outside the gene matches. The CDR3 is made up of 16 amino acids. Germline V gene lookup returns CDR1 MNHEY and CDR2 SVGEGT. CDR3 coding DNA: TGTGCCAGCAGCACCGGGACAGGGTTACTCACAGATACGCAGTATTTT. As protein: CASSTGTGLLTDTQYF.

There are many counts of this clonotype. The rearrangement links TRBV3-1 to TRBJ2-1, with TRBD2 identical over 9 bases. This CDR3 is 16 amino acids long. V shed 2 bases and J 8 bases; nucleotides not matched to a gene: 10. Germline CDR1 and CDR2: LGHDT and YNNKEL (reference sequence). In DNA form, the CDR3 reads TGTGCCAGCAGCCAATGGGCGGGAGGGCCTTATGATGAGCAGTTCTTC. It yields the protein CASSQWAGGPYDEQFF.

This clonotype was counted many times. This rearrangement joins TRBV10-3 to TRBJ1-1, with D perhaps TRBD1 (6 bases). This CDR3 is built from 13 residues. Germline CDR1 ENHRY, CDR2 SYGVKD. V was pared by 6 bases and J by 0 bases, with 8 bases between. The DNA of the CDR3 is TGTGCCATCAGACAGGGCTTGAACACTGAAGCTTTCTTT. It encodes CAIRQGLNTEAFF.

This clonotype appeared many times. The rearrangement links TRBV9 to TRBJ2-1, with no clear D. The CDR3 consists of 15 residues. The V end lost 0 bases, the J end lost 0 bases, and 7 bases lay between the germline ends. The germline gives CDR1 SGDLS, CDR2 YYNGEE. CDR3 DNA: TGTGCCAGCAGCGTAGGACACGACTCCTACAATGAGCAGTTCTTC. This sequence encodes CASSVGHDSYNEQFF. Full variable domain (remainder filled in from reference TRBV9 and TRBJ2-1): DSGVTQTPKHLITATGQRVTLRCSPRSGDLSVYWYQQSLDQGLQFLIQYYNGEERAKGNILERFSAQQFPDLHSELNLSSLELGDSALYFCASSVGHDSYNEQFFGPGTRLTVL.

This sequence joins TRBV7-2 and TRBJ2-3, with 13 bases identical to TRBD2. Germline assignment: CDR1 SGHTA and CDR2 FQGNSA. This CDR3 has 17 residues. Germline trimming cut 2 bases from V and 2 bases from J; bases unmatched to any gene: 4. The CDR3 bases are TGTGCCAGCAGCTTAAGGACTAGCGGGGGATCCACAGATACGCAGTATTTT. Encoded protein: CASSLRTSGGSTDTQYF.

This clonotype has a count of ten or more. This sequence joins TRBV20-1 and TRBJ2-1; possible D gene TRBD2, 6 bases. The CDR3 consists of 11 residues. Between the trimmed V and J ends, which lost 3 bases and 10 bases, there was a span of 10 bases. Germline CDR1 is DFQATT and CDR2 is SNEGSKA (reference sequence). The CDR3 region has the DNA TGCAGTGCTAGCCGGCTAGCGGAGCAGTTCTTC. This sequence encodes CSASRLAEQFF.

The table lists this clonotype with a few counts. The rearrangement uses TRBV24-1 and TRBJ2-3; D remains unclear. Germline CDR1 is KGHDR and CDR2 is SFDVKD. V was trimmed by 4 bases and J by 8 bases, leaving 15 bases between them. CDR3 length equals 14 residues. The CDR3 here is CATSDSVQRGTQYF. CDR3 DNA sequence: TGTGCCACCAGTGACTCGGTCCAGAGAGGTACGCAGTATTTT.

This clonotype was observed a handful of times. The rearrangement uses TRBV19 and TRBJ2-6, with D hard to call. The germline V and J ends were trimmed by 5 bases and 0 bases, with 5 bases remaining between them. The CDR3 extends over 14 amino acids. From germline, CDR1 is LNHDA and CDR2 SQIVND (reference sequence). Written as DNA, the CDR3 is TGTGCCAGTAGTTGGGGCTCTGGGGCCAACGTCCTGACTTTC. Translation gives CASSWGSGANVLTF. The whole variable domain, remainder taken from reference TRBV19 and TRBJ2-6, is DGGITQSPKYLFRKEGQNVTLSCEQNLNHDAMYWYRQDPGQGLRLIYYSQIVNDFQKGDIAEGYSVSREKKESFPLTVTSAQKNPTAFYLCASSWGSGANVLTFGAGSRLTVL.

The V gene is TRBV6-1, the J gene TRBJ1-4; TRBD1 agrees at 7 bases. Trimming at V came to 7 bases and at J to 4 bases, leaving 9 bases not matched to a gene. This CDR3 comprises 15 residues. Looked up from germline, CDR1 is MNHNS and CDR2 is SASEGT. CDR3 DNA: TGTGCCAGCAAGCTCCGGGACAGTTTTAATGAAAAACTGTTTTTT. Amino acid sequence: CASKLRDSFNEKLFF.

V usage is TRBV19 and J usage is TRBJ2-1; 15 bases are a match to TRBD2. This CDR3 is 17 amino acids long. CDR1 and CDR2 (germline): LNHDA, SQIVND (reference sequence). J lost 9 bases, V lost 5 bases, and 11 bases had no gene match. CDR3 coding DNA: TGTGCCAGTAGTCGGCCGGGACTAGCGGGAGGTGGGCGTGAGCAGTTCTTC. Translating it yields CASSRPGLAGGGREQFF.

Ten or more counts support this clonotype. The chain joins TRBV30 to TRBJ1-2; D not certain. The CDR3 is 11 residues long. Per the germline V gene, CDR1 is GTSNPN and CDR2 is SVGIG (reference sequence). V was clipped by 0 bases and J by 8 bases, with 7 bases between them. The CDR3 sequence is CAWSVFRGYTF. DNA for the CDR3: TGTGCCTGGAGTGTCTTCAGAGGCTACACCTTC.

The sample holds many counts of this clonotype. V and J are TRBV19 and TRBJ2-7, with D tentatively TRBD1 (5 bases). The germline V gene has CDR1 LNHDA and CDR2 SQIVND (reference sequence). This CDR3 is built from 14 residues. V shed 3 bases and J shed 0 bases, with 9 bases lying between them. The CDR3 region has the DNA TGTGCCAGTAGTATCAGGGTCCACTCCTACGAGCAGTACTTC. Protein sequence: CASSIRVHSYEQYF.

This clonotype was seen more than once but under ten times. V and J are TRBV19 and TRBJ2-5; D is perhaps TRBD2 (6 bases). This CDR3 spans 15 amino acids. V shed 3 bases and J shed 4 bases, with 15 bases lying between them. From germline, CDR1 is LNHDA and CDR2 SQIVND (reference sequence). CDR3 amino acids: CASSIGSGLPETQYF. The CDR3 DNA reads TGTGCCAGTAGTATCGGTAGCGGCCTCCCAGAGACCCAGTACTTC.

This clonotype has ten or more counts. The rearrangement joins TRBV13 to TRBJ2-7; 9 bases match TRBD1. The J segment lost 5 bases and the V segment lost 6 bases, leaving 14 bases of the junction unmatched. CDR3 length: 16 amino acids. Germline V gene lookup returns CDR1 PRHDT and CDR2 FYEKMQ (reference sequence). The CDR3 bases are TGTGCCAGCAGTTCCTATACAGGGGGCGCAATCCACGAGCAGTACTTC. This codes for CASSSYTGGAIHEQYF.

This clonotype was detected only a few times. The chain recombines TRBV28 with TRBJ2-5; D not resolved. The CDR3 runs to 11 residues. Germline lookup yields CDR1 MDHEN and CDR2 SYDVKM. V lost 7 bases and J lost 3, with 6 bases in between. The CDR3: CASNPEETQYF. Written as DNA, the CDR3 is TGTGCCAGCAACCCGGAAGAGACCCAGTACTTC.

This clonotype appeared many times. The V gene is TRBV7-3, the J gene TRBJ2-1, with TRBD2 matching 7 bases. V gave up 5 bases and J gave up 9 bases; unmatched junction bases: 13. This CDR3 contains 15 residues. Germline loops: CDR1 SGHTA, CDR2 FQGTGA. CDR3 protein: CASSQSLGTKFEQFF. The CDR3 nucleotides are TGTGCCAGCAGCCAGTCCCTCGGGACTAAATTTGAGCAGTTCTTC.

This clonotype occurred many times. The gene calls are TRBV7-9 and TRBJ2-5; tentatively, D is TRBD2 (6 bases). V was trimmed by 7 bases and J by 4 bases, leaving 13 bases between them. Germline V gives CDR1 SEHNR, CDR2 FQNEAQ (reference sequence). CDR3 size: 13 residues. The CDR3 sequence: CASTPAGGETQYF. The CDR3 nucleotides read TGTGCCAGCACCCCGGCCGGGGGAGAGACCCAGTACTTC.